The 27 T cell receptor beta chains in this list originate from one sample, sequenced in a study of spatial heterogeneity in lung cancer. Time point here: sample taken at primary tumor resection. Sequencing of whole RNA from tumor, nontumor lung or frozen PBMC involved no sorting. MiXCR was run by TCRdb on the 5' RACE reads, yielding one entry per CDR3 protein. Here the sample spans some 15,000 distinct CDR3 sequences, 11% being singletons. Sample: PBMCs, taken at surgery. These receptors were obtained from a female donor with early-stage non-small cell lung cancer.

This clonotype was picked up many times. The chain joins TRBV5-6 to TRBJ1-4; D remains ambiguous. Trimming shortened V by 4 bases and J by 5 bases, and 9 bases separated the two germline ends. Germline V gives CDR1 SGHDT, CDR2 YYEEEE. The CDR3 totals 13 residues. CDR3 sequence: CASSTWSNEKLFF. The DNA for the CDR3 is TGTGCCAGCAGCACCTGGTCAAATGAAAAACTGTTTTTT.

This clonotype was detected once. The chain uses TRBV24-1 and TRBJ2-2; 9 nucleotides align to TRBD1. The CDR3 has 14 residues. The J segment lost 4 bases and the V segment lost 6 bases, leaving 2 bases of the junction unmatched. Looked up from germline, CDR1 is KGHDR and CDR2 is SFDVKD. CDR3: CATSMDRGTGELFF. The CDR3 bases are TGTGCCACCAGTATGGACAGGGGCACCGGGGAGCTGTTTTTT.

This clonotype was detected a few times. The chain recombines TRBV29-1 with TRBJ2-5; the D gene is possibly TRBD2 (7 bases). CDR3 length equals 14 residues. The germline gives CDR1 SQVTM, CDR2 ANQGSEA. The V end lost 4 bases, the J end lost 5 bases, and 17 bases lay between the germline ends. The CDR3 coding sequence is TGCAGCGTTGTCGCGGGGGCAGTGGGGGAGACCCAGTACTTC. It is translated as CSVVAGAVGETQYF.

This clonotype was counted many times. The CDR3 DNA sequence: TGCAGTGCTAACCCCGGACAGAATAATTCACCCCTCCACTTT. It encodes CSANPGQNNSPLHF. The chain employs TRBV20-1 and TRBJ1-6; D is perhaps TRBD1 (6 bases). In germline, CDR1 is DFQATT, CDR2 SNEGSKA (reference sequence). Between the trimmed V and J ends, which lost 4 bases and 5 bases, there was a span of 12 bases. CDR3 length equals 14 residues.

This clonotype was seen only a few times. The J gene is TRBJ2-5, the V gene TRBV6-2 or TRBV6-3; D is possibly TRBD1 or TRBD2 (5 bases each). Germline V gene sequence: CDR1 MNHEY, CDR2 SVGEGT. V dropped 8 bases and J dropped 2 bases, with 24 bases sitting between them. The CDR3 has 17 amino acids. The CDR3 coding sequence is TGTGCCAGCTTACACCGGCTAGCCGGGGACCCTCAAGAGACCCAGTACTTC. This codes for CASLHRLAGDPQETQYF.

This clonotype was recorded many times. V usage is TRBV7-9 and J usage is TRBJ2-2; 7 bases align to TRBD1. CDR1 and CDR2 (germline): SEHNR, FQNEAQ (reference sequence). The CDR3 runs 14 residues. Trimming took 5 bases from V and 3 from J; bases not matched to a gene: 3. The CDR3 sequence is CASSPQGDTGELFF. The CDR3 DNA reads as TGTGCCAGCAGCCCCCAGGGGGACACCGGGGAGCTGTTTTTT.

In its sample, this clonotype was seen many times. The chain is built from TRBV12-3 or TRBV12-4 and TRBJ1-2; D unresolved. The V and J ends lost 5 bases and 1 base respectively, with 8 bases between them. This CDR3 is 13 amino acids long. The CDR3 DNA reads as TGTGCCAGCAGTCTCGGGCATAACTATGGCTACACCTTC. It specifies CASSLGHNYGYTF.

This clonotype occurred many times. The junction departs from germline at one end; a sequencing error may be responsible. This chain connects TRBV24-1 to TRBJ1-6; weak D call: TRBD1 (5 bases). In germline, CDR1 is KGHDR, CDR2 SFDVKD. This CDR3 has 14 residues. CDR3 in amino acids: CAPSRDGNHSPLHF. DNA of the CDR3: TGTGCCCCCAGCAGGGACGGGAACCATTCACCCCTCCACTTT.

The CDR3 region is CASSRTGGRETQYF. The CDR3, as DNA: TGTGCCAGTAGTAGGACAGGGGGCCGAGAGACCCAGTACTTC. V gene TRBV19 combines with J gene TRBJ2-5; 11 bases are shared with TRBD1. CDR3 size: 14 residues. Germline CDR1 reads LNHDA; CDR2 reads SQIVND (reference sequence). The junction had 2 bases not matched to a gene; V was cut back by 4 bases and J by 4 bases.

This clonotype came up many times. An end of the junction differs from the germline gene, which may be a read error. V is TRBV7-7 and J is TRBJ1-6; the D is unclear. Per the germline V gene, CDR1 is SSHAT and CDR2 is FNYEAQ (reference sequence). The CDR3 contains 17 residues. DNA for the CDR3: TGTGCTAGCATCTTCATGGACGGGAGCTCCTATAATTCACCCCTCCACTTT. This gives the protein CASIFMDGSSYNSPLHF. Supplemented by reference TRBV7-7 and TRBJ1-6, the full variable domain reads GAGVSQSPRYKVTKRGQDVTLRCDPISSHATLYWYQQALGQGPEFLTYFNYEAQPDKSGLPSDRFSAERPEGSISTLTIQRTEQRDSAMYRCASIFMDGSSYNSPLHFGNGTRLTVT.

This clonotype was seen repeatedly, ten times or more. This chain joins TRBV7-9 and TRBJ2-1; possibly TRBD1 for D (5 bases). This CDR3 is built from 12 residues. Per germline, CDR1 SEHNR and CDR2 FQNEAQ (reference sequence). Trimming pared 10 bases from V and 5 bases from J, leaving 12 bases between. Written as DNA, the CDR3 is TGTGCCACCGGACGGACAAACAATGAGCAGTTCTTC. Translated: CATGRTNNEQFF.

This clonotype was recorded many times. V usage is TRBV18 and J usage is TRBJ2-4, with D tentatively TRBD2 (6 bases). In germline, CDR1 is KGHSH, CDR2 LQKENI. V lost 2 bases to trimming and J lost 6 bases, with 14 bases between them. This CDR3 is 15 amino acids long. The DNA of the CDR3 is TGTGCCAGCTCACCAACCGGGGGACTTCCAAACATTCAGTACTTC. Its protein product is CASSPTGGLPNIQYF.

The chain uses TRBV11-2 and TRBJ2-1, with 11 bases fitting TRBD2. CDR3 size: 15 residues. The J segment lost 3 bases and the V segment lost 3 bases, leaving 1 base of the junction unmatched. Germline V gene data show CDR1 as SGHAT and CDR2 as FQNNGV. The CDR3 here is CASSFSGGGYNEQFF. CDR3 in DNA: TGTGCCAGCAGCTTTAGCGGGGGGGGCTACAATGAGCAGTTCTTC.

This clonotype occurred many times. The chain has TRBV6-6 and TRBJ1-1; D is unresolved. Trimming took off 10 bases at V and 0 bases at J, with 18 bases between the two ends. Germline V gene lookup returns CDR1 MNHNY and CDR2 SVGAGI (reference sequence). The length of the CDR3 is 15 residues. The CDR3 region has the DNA TGTGCCACCGTGGGGAACGGAGCTATGAACACTGAAGCTTTCTTT. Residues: CATVGNGAMNTEAFF.

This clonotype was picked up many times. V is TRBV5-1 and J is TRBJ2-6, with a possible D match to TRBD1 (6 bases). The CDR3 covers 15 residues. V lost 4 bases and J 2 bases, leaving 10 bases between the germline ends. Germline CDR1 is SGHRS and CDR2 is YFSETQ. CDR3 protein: CASSRQGTGANVLTF. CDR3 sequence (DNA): TGCGCCAGCAGCCGGCAGGGGACTGGGGCCAACGTCCTGACTTTC.

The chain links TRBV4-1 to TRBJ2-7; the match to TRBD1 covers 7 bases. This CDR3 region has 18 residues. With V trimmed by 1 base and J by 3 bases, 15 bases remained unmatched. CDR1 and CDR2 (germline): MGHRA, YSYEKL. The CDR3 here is CASSQVAISGGDSYEQYF. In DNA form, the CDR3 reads TGCGCCAGCAGCCAAGTGGCGATTTCAGGGGGTGACAGCTACGAGCAGTACTTC.

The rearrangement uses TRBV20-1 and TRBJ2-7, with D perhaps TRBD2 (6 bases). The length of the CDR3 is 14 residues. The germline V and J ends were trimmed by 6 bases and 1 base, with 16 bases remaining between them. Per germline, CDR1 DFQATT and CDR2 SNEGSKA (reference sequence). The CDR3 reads CSAYGRIPSYEQYF. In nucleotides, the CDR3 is TGCAGTGCCTATGGGAGGATACCTTCCTACGAGCAGTACTTC.

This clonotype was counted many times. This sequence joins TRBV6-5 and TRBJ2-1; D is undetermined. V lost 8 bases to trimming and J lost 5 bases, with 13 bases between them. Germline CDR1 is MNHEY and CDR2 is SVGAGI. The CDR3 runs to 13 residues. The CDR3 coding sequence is TGTGCCAGCCGACCAACGGAGAACAATGAGCAGTTCTTC. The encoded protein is CASRPTENNEQFF.

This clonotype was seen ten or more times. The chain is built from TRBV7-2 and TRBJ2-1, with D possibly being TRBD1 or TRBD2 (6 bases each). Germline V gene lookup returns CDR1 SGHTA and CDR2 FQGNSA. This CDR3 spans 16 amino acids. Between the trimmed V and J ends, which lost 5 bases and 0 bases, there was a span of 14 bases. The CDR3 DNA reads TGTGCCAGCAGCCCTTGGGGGGCGAGCTCCTACAATGAGCAGTTCTTC. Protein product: CASSPWGASSYNEQFF.

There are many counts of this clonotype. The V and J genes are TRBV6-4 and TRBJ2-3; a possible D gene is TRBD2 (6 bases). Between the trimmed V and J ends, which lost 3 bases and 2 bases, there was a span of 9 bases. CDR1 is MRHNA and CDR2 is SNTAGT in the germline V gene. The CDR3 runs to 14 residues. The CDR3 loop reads CASSEGGDTDTQYF. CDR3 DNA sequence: TGTGCCAGCAGTGAGGGCGGGGACACAGATACGCAGTATTTT.

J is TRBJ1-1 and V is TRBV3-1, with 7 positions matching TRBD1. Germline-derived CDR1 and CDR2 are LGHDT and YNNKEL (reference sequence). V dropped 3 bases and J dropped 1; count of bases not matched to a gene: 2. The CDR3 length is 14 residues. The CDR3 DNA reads TGTGCCAGCAGCCAGCGACAGGGGAACACTGAAGCTTTCTTT. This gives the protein CASSQRQGNTEAFF.

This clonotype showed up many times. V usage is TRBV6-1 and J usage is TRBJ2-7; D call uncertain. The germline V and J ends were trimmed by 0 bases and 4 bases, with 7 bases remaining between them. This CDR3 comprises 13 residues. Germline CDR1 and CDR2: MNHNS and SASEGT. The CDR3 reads CASSEALGYEQYF. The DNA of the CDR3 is TGTGCCAGCAGTGAAGCGCTGGGGTACGAGCAGTACTTC.

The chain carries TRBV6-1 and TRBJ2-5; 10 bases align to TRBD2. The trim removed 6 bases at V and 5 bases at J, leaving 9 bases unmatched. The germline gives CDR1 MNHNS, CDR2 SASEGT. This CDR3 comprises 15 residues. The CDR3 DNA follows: TGTGCCAGCAGCACTCAGCGGGGGGGCGGTGAGACCCAGTACTTC. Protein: CASSTQRGGGETQYF.

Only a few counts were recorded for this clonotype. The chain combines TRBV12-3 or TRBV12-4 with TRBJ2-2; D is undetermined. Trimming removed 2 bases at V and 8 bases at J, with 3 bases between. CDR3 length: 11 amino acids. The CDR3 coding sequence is TGTGCCAGCAGTTTATTAGGGGAGCTGTTTTTT. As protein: CASSLLGELFF.

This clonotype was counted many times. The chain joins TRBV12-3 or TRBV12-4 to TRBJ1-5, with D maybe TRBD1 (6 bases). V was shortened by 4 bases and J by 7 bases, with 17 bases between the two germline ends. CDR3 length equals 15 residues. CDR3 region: CASSSRQELGQPQHF. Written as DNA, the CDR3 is TGTGCCAGCAGTTCCCGACAGGAGCTGGGGCAGCCCCAGCATTTT.

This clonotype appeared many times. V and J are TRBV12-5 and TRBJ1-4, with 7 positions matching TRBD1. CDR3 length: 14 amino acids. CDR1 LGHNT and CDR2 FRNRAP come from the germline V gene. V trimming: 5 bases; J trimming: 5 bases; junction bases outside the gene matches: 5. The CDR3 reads CASGTGAPNEKLFF. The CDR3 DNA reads TGTGCTAGTGGTACAGGGGCCCCGAATGAAAAACTGTTTTTT.

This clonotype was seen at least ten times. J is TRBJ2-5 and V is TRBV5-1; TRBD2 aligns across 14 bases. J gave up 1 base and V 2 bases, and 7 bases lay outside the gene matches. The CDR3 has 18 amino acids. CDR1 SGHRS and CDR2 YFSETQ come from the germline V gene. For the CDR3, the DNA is TGCGCCAGCAGCTTTGGACTAGCGGGGGGTTCTCTCCAAGAGACCCAGTACTTC. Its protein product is CASSFGLAGGSLQETQYF.